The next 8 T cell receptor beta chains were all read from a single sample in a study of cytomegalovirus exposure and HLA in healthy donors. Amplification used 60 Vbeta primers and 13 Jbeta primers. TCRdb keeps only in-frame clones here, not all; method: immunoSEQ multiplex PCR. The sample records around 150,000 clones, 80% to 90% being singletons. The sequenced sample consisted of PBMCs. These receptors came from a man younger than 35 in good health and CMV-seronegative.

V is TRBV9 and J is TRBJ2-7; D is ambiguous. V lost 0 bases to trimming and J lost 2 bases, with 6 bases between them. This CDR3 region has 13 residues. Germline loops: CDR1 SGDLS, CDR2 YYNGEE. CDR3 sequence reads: CASSVAPAYEQYF. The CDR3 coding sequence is TGTGCCAGCAGCGTAGCTCCCGCCTACGAGCAGTACTTC.

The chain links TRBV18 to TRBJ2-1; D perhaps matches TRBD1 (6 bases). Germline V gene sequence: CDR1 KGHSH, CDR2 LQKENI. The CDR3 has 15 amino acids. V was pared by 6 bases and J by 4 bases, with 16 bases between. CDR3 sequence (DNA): TGTGCCAGCTCTCTCCGGGACATGGAATACAATGAGCAGTTCTTC. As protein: CASSLRDMEYNEQFF.

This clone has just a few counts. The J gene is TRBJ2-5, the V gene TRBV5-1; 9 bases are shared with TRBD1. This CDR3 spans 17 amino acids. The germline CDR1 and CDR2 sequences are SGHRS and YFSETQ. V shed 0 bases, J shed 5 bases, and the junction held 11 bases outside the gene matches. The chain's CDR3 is CASSLGRTGDVGETQYF. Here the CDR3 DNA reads TGCGCCAGCAGCTTGGGTCGGACAGGGGATGTGGGGGAGACCCAGTACTTC.

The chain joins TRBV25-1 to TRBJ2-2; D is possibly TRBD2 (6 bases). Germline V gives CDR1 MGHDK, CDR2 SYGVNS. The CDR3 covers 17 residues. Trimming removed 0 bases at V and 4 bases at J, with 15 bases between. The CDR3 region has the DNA TGTGCCAGCAGTGAATATTGGAGGGATTCTAGCACCGGGGAGCTGTTTTTT. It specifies CASSEYWRDSSTGELFF.

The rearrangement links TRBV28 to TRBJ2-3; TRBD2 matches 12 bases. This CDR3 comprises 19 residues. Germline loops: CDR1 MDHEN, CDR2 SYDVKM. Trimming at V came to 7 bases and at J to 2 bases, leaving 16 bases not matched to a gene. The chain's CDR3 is CASKTTALRLAGVTDTQYF. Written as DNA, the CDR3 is TGTGCCAGCAAAACGACGGCGCTCAGACTAGCGGGAGTCACAGATACGCAGTATTTT.

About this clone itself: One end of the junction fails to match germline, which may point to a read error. CDR3 sequence (DNA): TGTTCCAGCAGCTTAGCGGTGGACAGAGCCAGTGGAAACACCATATATTTT. Translating gives CSSSLAVDRASGNTIYF. This chain joins TRBV7-9 and TRBJ1-3, with D possibly being TRBD1 (6 bases). The CDR3 is 17 residues long. Germline V gene lookup returns CDR1 SEHNR and CDR2 FQNEAQ (reference sequence). The whole variable domain, remainder taken from reference TRBV7-9 and TRBJ1-3, is DTGVSQNPRHKITKRGQNVTFRCDPISEHNRLYWYRQTLGQGPEFLTYFQNEAQLEKSRLLSDRFSAERPKGSFSTLEIQRTEQGDSAMYLCSSSLAVDRASGNTIYFGEGSWLTVV.

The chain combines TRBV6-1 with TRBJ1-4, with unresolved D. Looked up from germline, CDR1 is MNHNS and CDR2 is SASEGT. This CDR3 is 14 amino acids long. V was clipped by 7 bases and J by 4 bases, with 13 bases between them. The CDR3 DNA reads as TGTGCCAGCAATGGAGGATGGAATAATGAAAAACTGTTTTTT. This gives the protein CASNGGWNNEKLFF.

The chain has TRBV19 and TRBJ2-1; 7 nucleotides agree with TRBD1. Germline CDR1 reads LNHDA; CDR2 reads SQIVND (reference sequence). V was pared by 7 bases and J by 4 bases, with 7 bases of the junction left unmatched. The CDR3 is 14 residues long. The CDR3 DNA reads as TGTGCCAGTACCCTGACAGGGCGATACAATGAGCAGTTCTTC. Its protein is CASTLTGRYNEQFF.